The rows below give T cell receptor beta chains drawn from one sample of a study of regulatory T cells in long-lasting Graves disease. TCRdb reanalysed the multiplex PCR reads using MiXCR and keeps one entry per CDR3 protein. The sample holds around 400,000 distinct CDR3 sequences, 15% seen once. This same sample was also part of a study on T cells in Graves' hyperthyroidism and ophthalmopathy.

The sequencing used peripheral blood mononuclear cells (PBMCs), collected at new diagnosis, from a patient treated with antithyroid drugs. The receptors were sampled from a woman aged 40 to 50 with Graves disease. The CDR3 runs from the conserved cysteine through the conserved F or W. The order of the fields is D gene, J gene, clone size, V gene, CDR3 length, CDR3 DNA, CDR3 protein. A D gene is named only where the DNA matches it firmly. Not every row has a clone size; where given, it reads once, few, many or a size class.

- | TRBJ2-2 | many | TRBV12-3/TRBV12-4 | 17 | TGTGCCAGCAACTCTCTTGGGAGCTCGACCTTCACCGGGGAGCTGTTTTTT | CASNSLGSSTFTGELFF
- | TRBJ2-2 | many | TRBV3-1 | 16 | TGTGCCAGCAGCCAAGGGCGCCGGGGGTCCGCCGGGGAGCTGTTTTTT | CASSQGRRGSAGELFF
TRBD2 | TRBJ2-7 | few | TRBV6-2/TRBV6-3 | 14 | TGTGCCACCGATAAAGCGGGAGGACTCTACGAGCAGTACTTC | CATDKAGGLYEQYF
- | TRBJ2-5 | once | TRBV7-2 | 16 | TGTGCCAGCAGCTCGCTCATCCAGGGCTACCAAGAGACCCAGTACTTC | CASSSLIQGYQETQYF
TRBD1 | TRBJ2-7 | many | TRBV6-1 | 17 | TGTGCCAGCACCCGAATGGGTAGACAGGGCAATCCCTACGAGCAGTACTTC | CASTRMGRQGNPYEQYF
TRBD2 | TRBJ2-5 | many | TRBV28 | 16 | TGTGCCAGCAGTTCCTCCGCTAGCGGGAGCAGGGAGACCCAGTACTTC | CASSSSASGSRETQYF
TRBD2 | TRBJ2-1 | few | TRBV7-2 | 15 | TGTGCCAGCAGCCAGGCGGCTAGCGGATACAATGAGCAGTTCTTC | CASSQAASGYNEQFF
- | TRBJ1-2 | few | TRBV6-1 | 15 | TGTGCCAGCAGTAAAGTAAGGGGATCGAGCTATGGCTACACCTTC | CASSKVRGSSYGYTF
TRBD1 | TRBJ2-5 | - | TRBV27 | 14 | TGTGCCAGCAGTTTTTCCGACAGGGGGAAGACCCAGTACTTC | CASSFSDRGKTQYF
TRBD1 | TRBJ1-5 | - | TRBV6-2/TRBV6-3 | 15 | TGTGCCAGCAGTTTGGACAGGTTAAGCAATCAGCCCCAGCATTTT | CASSLDRLSNQPQHF
TRBD2 | TRBJ2-7 | many | TRBV12-3/TRBV12-4 | 17 | TGTGCCAGCAGTCTAAGCCTGGGACTAGCGTTCTCCTACGAGCAGTACTTC | CASSLSLGLAFSYEQYF
- | TRBJ2-1 | many | TRBV11-3 | 14 | TGTGCCAGCAGCTTAAGGGGTGAGAACAATGAGCAGTTCTTC | CASSLRGENNEQFF
- | TRBJ1-1 | few | TRBV27 | 15 | TGTGCCAGCAGTTTCAGCGAGCAATACAACACTGAAGCTTTCTTT | CASSFSEQYNTEAFF
TRBD1 | TRBJ2-7 | - | TRBV7-9 | 14 | TGTGCCAGCAGCGTCCAGGGGGCCTCCTACGAGCAGTACTTC | CASSVQGASYEQYF
- | TRBJ2-7 | few | TRBV10-3 | 15 | TGTGCCATCAGTGGAGGGCTTAGTCAGGGTGACGAGCAGTACTTC | CAISGGLSQGDEQYF
- | TRBJ1-5 | few | TRBV18 | 13 | TGTGCCAGCTCACCAGGGGATGATCAGCCCCAGCATTTT | CASSPGDDQPQHF
- | TRBJ2-3 | many | TRBV18 | 15 | TGTGCCAGCTCACCACCTCCCGGAAGCACAGATACGCAGTATTTT | CASSPPPGSTDTQYF
- | TRBJ2-4 | many | TRBV28 | 18 | TGTGCCAGCAGTCCATCTGGAGTGCGGGGACTAGCCAAAAACATTCAGTACTTC | CASSPSGVRGLAKNIQYF
TRBD2 | TRBJ2-1 | - | TRBV6-2/TRBV6-3 | 13 | TGTGCCAGCAGTTATAGGGCGGGAGTTGAGCAGTTCTTC | CASSYRAGVEQFF
- | TRBJ1-2 | few | TRBV7-2 | 15 | TGTGCCAGCAGCTTAGCAGGAACCCCCCGCTATGGCTACACCTTC | CASSLAGTPRYGYTF
- | TRBJ1-5 | many | TRBV28 | 15 | TGTGCCAGCAGTAAATTCCGGGACGGCGCGGTTCCCCAGCATTTT | CASSKFRDGAVPQHF
- | TRBJ2-7 | - | TRBV20-1 | 14 | TGCAGTGCTACCCCGACGGTTAGCTCCTACGAGCAGTACTTC | CSATPTVSSYEQYF
TRBD1 | TRBJ1-4 | - | TRBV24-1 | 13 | TGTGCCACCGGACAGGGGAGTAATGAAAAACTGTTTTTT | CATGQGSNEKLFF
- | TRBJ2-5 | - | TRBV6-1 | 15 | TGTGCCAGCAGCCTACACTCCACAGTCCCAGAGACCCAGTACTTC | CASSLHSTVPETQYF
TRBD2 | TRBJ2-3 | - | TRBV11-2 | 17 | TGTGCCAGCAGCTTGCTACCTAGCGGAGGCCGCACAGATACGCAGTATTTT | CASSLLPSGGRTDTQYF
- | TRBJ2-7 | - | TRBV10-3 | 15 | TGTGCCACCGGGACAGCGGGAGTGCCAACCTACGGGCAGTACTTC | CATGTAGVPTYGQYF
- | TRBJ1-1 | few | TRBV6-5 | 15 | TGTGCCAGCAGTTACTTGTTGGGAGGGGTTTTTATGGCTTTCTTT | CASSYLLGGVFMAFF